These T cell receptor beta chains were read from a single sample in a study of cytomegalovirus exposure and HLA in healthy donors. Measured with immunoSEQ multiplex PCR; TCRdb has only the in-frame clones, and not every one. Of tens of thousands of clones detected, approximately 84% appear once; the ten largest clones hold around 5.2%. Material: PBMCs. Receptors originate from a woman aged 18-29 years in good health and CMV-seropositive. The CDR3 runs from the conserved cysteine through the conserved F or W. The order of the fields is clone size, D gene, J gene, V gene, CDR3 protein, CDR3 DNA. The D gene is left open where the match is weak. Size is stated for part of the rows, as once, few or many counts, or as a class when the clone is expanded.

.,TRBD1,TRBJ2-1,TRBV7-3,CASRDPGQGADEQFF,TGTGCCAGCAGAGATCCGGGACAGGGGGCGGATGAGCAGTTCTTC
once,.,TRBJ2-7,TRBV2,CASSAGGQYF,TGTGCCAGCAGCGCCGGAGGTCAGTACTTC
once,.,TRBJ1-2,TRBV5-1,CASSLGEPLYGYTF,TGCGCCAGCAGCTTGGGGGAGCCCCTCTATGGCTACACCTTC
.,TRBD2,TRBJ2-1,TRBV27,CASSRIAGGPPYNEQFF,TGTGCCAGCAGTCGTATAGCGGGAGGGCCCCCATACAATGAGCAGTTCTTC
.,TRBD2,TRBJ2-5,TRBV5-1,CASSPGGSGGKQETQYF,TGCGCCAGCAGCCCGGGAGGAAGCGGGGGGAAGCAAGAGACCCAGTACTTC
.,TRBD2,TRBJ2-3,TRBV7-3,CASSRRLAGGPSTQYF,TGTGCCAGCAGCCGAAGACTAGCGGGAGGGCCAAGTACGCAGTATTTT
.,TRBD2,TRBJ2-7,TRBV28,CASSSGGVGYEQYF,TGTGCCAGCAGTTCCGGGGGGGTCGGATACGAGCAGTACTTC
.,.,TRBJ2-3,TRBV11-2,CASSPGPDSNTQYF,TGTGCCAGCAGCCCGGGACCGGACAGTAATACGCAGTATTTT
.,TRBD1,TRBJ1-1,TRBV6-5,CASSGDRGNTEAFF,TGTGCCAGCAGTGGGGACAGGGGGAACACTGAAGCTTTCTTT
.,.,TRBJ2-1,TRBV7-2,CASSLGPEGTEYNEQFF,TGTGCCAGCAGCTTAGGCCCGGAGGGGACAGAGTACAATGAGCAGTTCTTC
.,.,TRBJ1-2,TRBV5-8,CASTRDRIYGYTF,TGTGCCAGCACCCGAGACAGGATCTATGGCTACACCTTC
.,.,TRBJ2-2,TRBV13,CASSLMAGKGNTGELFF,TGTGCCAGCAGCTTAATGGCGGGGAAGGGGAACACCGGGGAGCTGTTTTTT
.,TRBD1,TRBJ1-1,TRBV11-2,CASSFRRTGGTEAFF,TGTGCCAGCAGCTTTCGGCGGACAGGGGGGACTGAAGCTTTCTTT
.,.,TRBJ1-5,TRBV30,CAWGAGANNQPQHF,TGTGCCTGGGGGGCGGGGGCGAACAATCAGCCCCAGCATTTT
.,TRBD1,TRBJ2-1,TRBV6-4,CASSASDRESNEQFF,TGTGCCAGCAGTGCCTCGGACAGGGAGTCGAATGAGCAGTTCTTC
once,.,TRBJ2-1,TRBV28,CASSHFDEQFF,TGTGCCAGCAGTCACTTCGATGAGCAGTTCTTC
.,TRBD1,TRBJ1-1,TRBV11-2,CASSPTGALTEAFF,TGTGCCAGCAGCCCGACAGGGGCGTTGACTGAAGCTTTCTTT
.,.,TRBJ1-4,TRBV9,CASSVGGSSYEKLFF,TGTGCCAGCAGCGTAGGAGGCTCCTCCTATGAAAAACTGTTTTTT
.,TRBD1,TRBJ1-1,TRBV7-3,CASMVPGQGAEAFF,TGTGCCAGTATGGTCCCGGGACAGGGCGCTGAAGCTTTCTTT
.,TRBD1,TRBJ2-6,TRBV6-1,CASSQGPGANVLTF,TGTGCCAGTTCACAGGGGCCTGGGGCCAACGTCCTGACTTTC
.,.,TRBJ1-5,TRBV27,CASRPLLEAEDQPQHF,TGTGCCAGCAGACCCCTGCTGGAAGCGGAGGATCAGCCCCAGCATTTT
.,TRBD2,TRBJ2-2,TRBV6-4,CASSPLAGVGTGELFF,TGTGCCAGCAGTCCGCTAGCGGGAGTCGGCACCGGGGAGCTGTTTTTT
.,.,TRBJ1-3,TRBV5-1,CASGTDSSSISGNTIYF,TGCGCCAGCGGCACAGACAGCTCTTCAATCTCTGGAAACACCATATATTTT
.,TRBD1,TRBJ1-5,TRBV4-1,CASSPRPGTGSDQPQHF,TGCGCCAGCAGCCCACGTCCCGGGACAGGGAGTGATCAGCCCCAGCATTTT